The sequence of this T cell receptor (beta chain) was determined in a study of shared clonotypes between healthy human individuals. Study details: The donors, two women and a few men, were aged 18 to 49.

Germline V CDR1 and CDR2: MRHNA, SNTAGT. V gave up 3 bases and J gave up 0 bases, with 9 bases separating them. This CDR3 comprises 15 residues. Only in-frame clones appear in the TCRdb table, and some are missing; sequencing was by immunoSEQ multiplex PCR. In the table there are some 500,000 clones, about 96% of which are singletons. The sample taken for sequencing was naive CD4+ T cells sorted from blood. Subset defined: CD45RA+ positively selected. This chain joins TRBV6-4 and TRBJ1-3; no clear D gene. This TCR derives from a woman under 40 in good health. The CDR3 here is CASSEAGRSGNTIYF. The CDR3 DNA reads TGTGCCAGCAGTGAGGCAGGACGCTCTGGAAACACCATATATTTT.